These 2 T cell receptor beta chains came from one sample sequenced in a study of T cells in Graves' hyperthyroidism and ophthalmopathy. The CDR3 regions of TCR beta were amplified from RNA transcripts. In the first-round RT-PCR of the TCR CDR3, the HTBI primer set was used. In TCRdb, the multiplex PCR reads were re-called with MiXCR into one record per CDR3 protein. The profile shows over 400,000 distinct CDR3 sequences, under 15% of them singletons. The specimen was blood. The receptors stem from a man aged 18-30 years with Graves' ophthalmopathy.

This clonotype was detected many times. The CDR3 is CASFMEEGSYEQYF. The CDR3 DNA follows: TGTGCCAGCTTTATGGAGGAAGGGTCCTACGAGCAGTACTTC. The chain couples TRBV2 to TRBJ2-7; maybe TRBD2 (5 bases). Germline V lookup: CDR1 SNHLY, CDR2 FYNNEI. The CDR3 spans 14 residues. Between the trimmed V and J ends, which lost 8 bases and 1 base, there was a span of 15 bases.

This clonotype was recorded at least ten times. The chain links TRBV11-2 to TRBJ2-7, with D maybe TRBD1 (5 bases). CDR3 length: 15 residues. Germline CDR1 is SGHAT and CDR2 is FQNNGV. Trimming took off 0 bases at V and 4 bases at J, with 13 bases between the two ends. CDR3 DNA sequence: TGTGCCAGCAGCTTAGAGGCAGGGAAGAAGTACGAGCAGTACTTC. It is translated as CASSLEAGKKYEQYF.